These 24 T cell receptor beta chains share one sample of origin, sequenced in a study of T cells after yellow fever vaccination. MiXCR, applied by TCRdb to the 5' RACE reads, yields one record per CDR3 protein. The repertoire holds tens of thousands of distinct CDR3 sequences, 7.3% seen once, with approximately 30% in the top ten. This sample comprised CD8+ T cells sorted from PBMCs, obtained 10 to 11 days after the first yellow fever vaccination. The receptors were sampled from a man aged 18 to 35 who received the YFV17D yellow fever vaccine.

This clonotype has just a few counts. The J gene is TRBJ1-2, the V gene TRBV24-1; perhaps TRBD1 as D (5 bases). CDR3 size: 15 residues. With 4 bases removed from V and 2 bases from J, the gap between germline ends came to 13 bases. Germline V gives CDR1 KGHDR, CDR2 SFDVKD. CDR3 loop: CATSELGRRNYGYTF. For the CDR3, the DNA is TGTGCCACCAGTGAACTGGGGCGGCGAAACTATGGCTACACCTTC.

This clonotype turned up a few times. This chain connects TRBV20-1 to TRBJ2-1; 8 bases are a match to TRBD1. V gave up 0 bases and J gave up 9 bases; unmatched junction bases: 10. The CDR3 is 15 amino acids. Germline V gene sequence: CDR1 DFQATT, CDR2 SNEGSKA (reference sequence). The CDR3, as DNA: TGCAGTGCTAGAGATGGGGGCCAGGGGGCGAGTGAGCAGTTCTTC. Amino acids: CSARDGGQGASEQFF.

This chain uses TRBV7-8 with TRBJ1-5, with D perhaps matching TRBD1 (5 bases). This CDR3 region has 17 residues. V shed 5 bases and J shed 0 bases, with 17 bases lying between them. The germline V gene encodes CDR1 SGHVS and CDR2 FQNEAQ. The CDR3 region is CASSNLEGTYSNQPQHF. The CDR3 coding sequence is TGTGCCAGCAGCAATTTGGAGGGGACTTATAGCAATCAGCCCCAGCATTTT.

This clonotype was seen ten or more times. The DNA for the CDR3 is TGTGCCAGCAGACCTACCGGGACAGCTTATGGCTACACCTTC. This encodes CASRPTGTAYGYTF. The rearrangement joins TRBV12-3 or TRBV12-4 to TRBJ1-2; 7 nucleotides line up with TRBD1. The length of the CDR3 is 14 residues. J was trimmed by 5 bases and V by 6 bases; bases with no gene match: 9.

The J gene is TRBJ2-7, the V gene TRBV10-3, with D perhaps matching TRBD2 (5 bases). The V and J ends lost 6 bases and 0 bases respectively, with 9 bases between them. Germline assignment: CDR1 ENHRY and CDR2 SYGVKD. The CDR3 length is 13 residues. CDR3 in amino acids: CAIRGEGSYEQYF. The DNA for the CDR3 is TGTGCCATCAGGGGAGAGGGCTCCTACGAGCAGTACTTC.

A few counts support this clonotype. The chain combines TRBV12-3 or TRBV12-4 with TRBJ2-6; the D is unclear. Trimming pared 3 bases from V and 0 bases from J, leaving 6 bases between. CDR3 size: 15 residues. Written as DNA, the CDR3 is TGTGCCAGCAGTTTTTCTACCTCTGGGGCCAACGTCCTGACTTTC. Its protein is CASSFSTSGANVLTF.

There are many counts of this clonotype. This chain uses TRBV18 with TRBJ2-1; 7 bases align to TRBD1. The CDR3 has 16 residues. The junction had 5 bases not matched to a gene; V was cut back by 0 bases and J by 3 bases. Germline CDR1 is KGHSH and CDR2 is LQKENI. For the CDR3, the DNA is TGTGCCAGCTCACCACCTCCGACAGGGTTCTACAATGAGCAGTTCTTC. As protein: CASSPPPTGFYNEQFF. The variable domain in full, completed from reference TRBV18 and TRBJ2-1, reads NAGVMQNPRHLVRRRGQEARLRCSPMKGHSHVYWYRQLPEEGLKFMVYLQKENIIDESGMPKERFSAEFPKEGPSILRIQQVVRGDSAAYFCASSPPPTGFYNEQFFGPGTRLTVL.

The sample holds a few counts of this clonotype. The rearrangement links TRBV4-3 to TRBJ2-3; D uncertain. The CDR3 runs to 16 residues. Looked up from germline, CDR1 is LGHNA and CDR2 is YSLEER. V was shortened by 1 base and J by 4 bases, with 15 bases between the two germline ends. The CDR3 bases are TGCGCCAGCAGCCAAGTCTTCAGTGGTAACTCAGATACGCAGTATTTT. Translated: CASSQVFSGNSDTQYF.

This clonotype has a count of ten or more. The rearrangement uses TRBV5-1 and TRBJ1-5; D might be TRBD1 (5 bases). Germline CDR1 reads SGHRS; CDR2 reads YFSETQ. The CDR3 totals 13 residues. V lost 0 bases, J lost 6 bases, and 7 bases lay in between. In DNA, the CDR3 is TGCGCCAGCAGCTTGGGGGGGTCTCAGCCCCAGCATTTT. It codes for CASSLGGSQPQHF.

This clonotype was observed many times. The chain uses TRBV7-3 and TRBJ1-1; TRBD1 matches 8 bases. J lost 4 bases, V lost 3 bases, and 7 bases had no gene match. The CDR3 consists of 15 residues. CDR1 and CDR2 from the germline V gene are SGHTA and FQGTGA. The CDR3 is CASSLNRGGGTEAFF. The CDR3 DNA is TGTGCCAGCAGCTTGAACAGGGGGGGGGGCACTGAAGCTTTCTTT.

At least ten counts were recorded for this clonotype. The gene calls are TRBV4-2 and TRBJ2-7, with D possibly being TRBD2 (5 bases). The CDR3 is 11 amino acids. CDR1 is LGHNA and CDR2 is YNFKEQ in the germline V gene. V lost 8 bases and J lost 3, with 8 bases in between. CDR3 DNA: TGTGCCAGCGCGGCGGGCTACGAGCAGTACTTC. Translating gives CASAAGYEQYF.

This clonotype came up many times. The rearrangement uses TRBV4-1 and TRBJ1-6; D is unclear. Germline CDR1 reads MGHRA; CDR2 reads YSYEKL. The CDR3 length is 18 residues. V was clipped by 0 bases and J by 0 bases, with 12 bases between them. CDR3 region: CASSQDAGIGSYNSPLHF. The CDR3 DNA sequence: TGCGCCAGCAGCCAAGATGCTGGGATCGGCTCCTATAATTCACCCCTCCACTTT.

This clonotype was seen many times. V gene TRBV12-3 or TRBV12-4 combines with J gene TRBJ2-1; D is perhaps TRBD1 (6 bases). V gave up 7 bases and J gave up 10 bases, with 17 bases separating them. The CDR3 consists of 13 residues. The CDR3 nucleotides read TGTGCCAGCACCGGGACACCGGCCGGAGAGCAGTTCTTC. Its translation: CASTGTPAGEQFF.

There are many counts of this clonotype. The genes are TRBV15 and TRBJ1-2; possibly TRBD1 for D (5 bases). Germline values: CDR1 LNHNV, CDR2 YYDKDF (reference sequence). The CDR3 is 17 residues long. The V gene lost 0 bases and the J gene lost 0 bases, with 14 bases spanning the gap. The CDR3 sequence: CATSRDRIRGANYGYTF. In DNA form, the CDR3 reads TGTGCCACCAGCAGAGATCGAATCCGGGGGGCTAACTATGGCTACACCTTC.

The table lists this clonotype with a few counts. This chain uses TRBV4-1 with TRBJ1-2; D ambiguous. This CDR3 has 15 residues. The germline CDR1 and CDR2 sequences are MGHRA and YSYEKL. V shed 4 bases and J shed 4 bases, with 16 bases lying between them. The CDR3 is CASSPRHPDPYGYTF. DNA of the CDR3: TGCGCCAGCAGCCCGAGACATCCCGATCCCTATGGCTACACCTTC.

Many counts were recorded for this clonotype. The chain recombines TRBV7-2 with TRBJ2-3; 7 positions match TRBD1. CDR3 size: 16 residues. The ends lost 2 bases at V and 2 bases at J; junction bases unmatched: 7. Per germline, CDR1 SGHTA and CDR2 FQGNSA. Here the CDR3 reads CASSLRFQGVTDTQYF. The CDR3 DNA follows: TGTGCCAGCAGCTTACGGTTTCAGGGGGTCACAGATACGCAGTATTTT.

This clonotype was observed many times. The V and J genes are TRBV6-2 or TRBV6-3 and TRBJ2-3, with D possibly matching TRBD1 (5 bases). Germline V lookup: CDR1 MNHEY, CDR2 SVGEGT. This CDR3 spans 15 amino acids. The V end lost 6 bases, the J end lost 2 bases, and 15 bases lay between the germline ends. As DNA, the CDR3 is TGTGCCAGCAGCCCAGGCCAGGGCGCCACAGATACGCAGTATTTT. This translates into CASSPGQGATDTQYF.

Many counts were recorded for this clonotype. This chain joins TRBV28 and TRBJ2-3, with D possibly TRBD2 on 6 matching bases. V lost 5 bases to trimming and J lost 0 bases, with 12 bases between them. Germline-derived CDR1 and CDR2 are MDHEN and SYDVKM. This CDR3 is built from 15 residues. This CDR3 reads CASSAGDSSTDTQYF. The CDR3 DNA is TGTGCCAGCAGTGCTGGGGACTCAAGCACAGATACGCAGTATTTT.

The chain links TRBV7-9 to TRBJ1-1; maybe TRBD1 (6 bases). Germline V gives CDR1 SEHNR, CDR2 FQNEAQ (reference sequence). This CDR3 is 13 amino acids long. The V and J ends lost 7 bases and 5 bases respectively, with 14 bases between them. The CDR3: CASTTRGGTEAFF. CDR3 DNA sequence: TGTGCCAGCACCACGAGGGGGGGGACTGAAGCTTTCTTT. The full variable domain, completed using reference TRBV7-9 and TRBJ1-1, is DTGVSQNPRHKITKRGQNVTFRCDPISEHNRLYWYRQTLGQGPEFLTYFQNEAQLEKSRLLSDRFSAERPKGSFSTLEIQRTEQGDSAMYLCASTTRGGTEAFFGQGTRLTVV.

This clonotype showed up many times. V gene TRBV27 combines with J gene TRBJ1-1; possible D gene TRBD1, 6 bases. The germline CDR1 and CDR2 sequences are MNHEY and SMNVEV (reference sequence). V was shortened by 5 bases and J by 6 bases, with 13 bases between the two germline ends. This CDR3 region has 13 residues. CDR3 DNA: TGTGCCAGCAGTACAAATCGACAGGCTGAAGCTTTCTTT. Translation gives CASSTNRQAEAFF.

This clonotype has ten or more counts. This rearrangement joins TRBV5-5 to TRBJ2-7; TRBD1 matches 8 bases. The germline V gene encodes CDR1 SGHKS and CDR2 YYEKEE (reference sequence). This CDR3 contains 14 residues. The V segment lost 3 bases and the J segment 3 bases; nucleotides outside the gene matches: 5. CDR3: CASSWGTGYYEQYF. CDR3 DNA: TGTGCCAGCAGCTGGGGGACAGGATACTACGAGCAGTACTTC.

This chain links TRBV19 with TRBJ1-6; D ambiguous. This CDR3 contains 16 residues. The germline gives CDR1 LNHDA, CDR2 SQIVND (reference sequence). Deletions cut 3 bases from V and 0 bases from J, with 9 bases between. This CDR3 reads CASSIGVSSYNSPLHF. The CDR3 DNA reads TGTGCCAGTAGTATTGGGGTGAGCTCCTATAATTCACCCCTCCACTTT.

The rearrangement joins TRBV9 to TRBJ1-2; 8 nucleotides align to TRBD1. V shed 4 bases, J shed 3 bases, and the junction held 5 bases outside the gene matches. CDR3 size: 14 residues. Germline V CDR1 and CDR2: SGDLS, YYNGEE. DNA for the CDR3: TGTGCCAGCAGCCCTCAGACAGGGGACTATGGCTACACCTTC. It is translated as CASSPQTGDYGYTF.

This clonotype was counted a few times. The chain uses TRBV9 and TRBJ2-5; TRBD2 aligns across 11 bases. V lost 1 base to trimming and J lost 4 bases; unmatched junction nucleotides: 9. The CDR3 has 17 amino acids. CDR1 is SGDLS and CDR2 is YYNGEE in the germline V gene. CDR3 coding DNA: TGTGCCAGCAGCGTACCGATTAGCGGGGGGGCTGGAGAGACCCAGTACTTC. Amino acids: CASSVPISGGAGETQYF.